Here is one T cell receptor beta chain with its context. TCRdb re-called the 5' RACE reads through MiXCR, storing one row per CDR3 protein. The sample shows 250,000 to 300,000 distinct CDR3 sequences, roughly 15% of them seen only once. The sample belongs to a study of T-cell memory formation after mild COVID-19. Study information: Among the donors, TCR clusters were largely specific to each donor.

Material for sequencing was PBMCs or a T cell subset sorted from them (not recorded which). The receptor's source is a man younger than 35 who had mild COVID-19 (a few samples of this study predate the infection). Cell type and time point are not known.

CDR3 DNA: TGTGCCAGCAGTTTTTGGAGTGGCACAGATACGCAGTATTTT. The encoded protein is CASSFWSGTDTQYF. The chain employs TRBV12-3 or TRBV12-4 and TRBJ2-3; D gene uncertain. V was clipped by 3 bases and J by 1 base, with 8 bases between them. The CDR3 totals 14 residues.